A single sample gave rise to the 24 T cell receptor beta chains below, sequenced in a study of vaccination effects on CD4 cells after COVID-19. ViraFEST expansion of antigen-specific CD4+ T cells with viral peptide pools preceded sequencing. Isolation of CD4+ T cells took place after 10 to 11 days of culture. Nobody among the vaccine recipients had prior SARS-CoV-2 infection (nucleocapsid antibodies were negative). The repertoire was sequenced with immunoSEQ multiplex PCR; TCRdb's copy has only in-frame clones and lacks some. The repertoire holds over 55,000 clones, with roughly 80% as singletons. Antigens for these TCRs are unknown. Source: CD4+ T cells from PBMCs cultured with HCoV-OC43 spike peptides, taken before COVID-19 vaccination. Sample subset: HCoV-OC43 spike overlapping peptide pool stimulation. Source of these receptors: a human donor who received a COVID-19 vaccine.

The J gene is TRBJ2-1, the V gene TRBV18; no firm D call. The germline V gene encodes CDR1 KGHSH and CDR2 LQKENI. CDR3 length: 13 residues. Trimming shortened V by 4 bases and J by 5 bases, and 9 bases separated the two germline ends. The CDR3: CASSLERNNEQFF. CDR3 nucleotides: TGTGCCAGCTCACTGGAACGGAACAATGAGCAGTTCTTC.

A few counts support this clone. The gene calls are TRBV2 and TRBJ1-5; 8 positions match TRBD1. V shed 6 bases and J 6 bases; nucleotides not matched to a gene: 7. This CDR3 region has 14 residues. Germline V gene lookup returns CDR1 SNHLY and CDR2 FYNNEI. This CDR3 is CASRATGDRQPQHF. CDR3 nucleotide sequence: TGTGCCAGCAGGGCGACAGGGGATCGTCAGCCCCAGCATTTT.

Of note for this clone: One junction end disagrees with the germline gene, perhaps due to a read error. The rearrangement links TRBV19 to TRBJ2-2; D is perhaps TRBD2 (5 bases). Germline V gene sequence: CDR1 LNHDA, CDR2 SQIVND (reference sequence). The CDR3 contains 11 residues. The CDR3 nucleotides are TGTGCCAGTAGGAACGACCGGAGGAGCTGTTTT. The encoded protein is CASRNDRRSCF.

The chain is built from TRBV4-1 and TRBJ2-4; D possibly corresponds to TRBD1 (5 bases). The germline gives CDR1 MGHRA, CDR2 YSYEKL. This CDR3 has 14 residues. With 2 bases removed from V and 5 bases from J, the gap between germline ends came to 10 bases. The chain's CDR3 is CASSQQGRQNIQYF. CDR3 sequence (DNA): TGCGCCAGCAGCCAACAGGGCCGGCAAAACATTCAGTACTTC.

In its sample, this clone was seen a few times. The chain links TRBV19 to TRBJ2-1; D gene uncertain. Germline CDR1 is LNHDA and CDR2 is SQIVND (reference sequence). The CDR3 is 14 residues long. V was cut by 6 bases and J by 0 bases, with 9 bases left in between. DNA of the CDR3: TGTGCCAGTAGGCGGTTAGGCTCCTACAATGAGCAGTTCTTC. Translating it yields CASRRLGSYNEQFF.

The chain carries TRBV30 and TRBJ1-6; TRBD1 agrees at 11 bases. Per germline, CDR1 GTSNPN and CDR2 SVGIG (reference sequence). Germline trimming cut 6 bases from V and 8 bases from J; bases unmatched to any gene: 9. The CDR3 has 15 residues. The CDR3 bases are TGTGCCTGTGAACCCGGACAGGGGGCTGATTCACCCCTCCACTTT. Translating it yields CACEPGQGADSPLHF.

The rearrangement uses TRBV19 and TRBJ1-2; D is undetermined. The V end was cut by 2 bases, the J end by 4 bases, with 14 bases between. The germline V gene encodes CDR1 LNHDA and CDR2 SQIVND (reference sequence). The CDR3 loop spans 15 amino acids. This CDR3 is CASSILGNPGYGYTF. In DNA form, the CDR3 reads TGTGCCAGTAGTATATTGGGTAACCCCGGCTATGGCTACACCTTC.

The V and J genes are TRBV24-1 and TRBJ1-1; D ambiguous. Trimming left V 2 bases short and J 0 bases short, with 15 bases between. CDR1 and CDR2 from the germline V gene are KGHDR and SFDVKD. The length of the CDR3 is 17 residues. The CDR3 here is CATSDSGGRGMNTEAFF. Here the CDR3 DNA reads TGTGCCACCAGTGATTCGGGAGGAAGAGGGATGAACACTGAAGCTTTCTTT.

This clone was seen more than once but under ten times. V is TRBV6-6 and J is TRBJ1-6, with D uncertain. Germline V gene lookup returns CDR1 MNHNY and CDR2 SVGAGI (reference sequence). The CDR3 runs 12 residues. The V end was cut by 7 bases, the J end by 7 bases, with 8 bases between. The CDR3 region has the DNA TGTGCCAGCACCGCGACCAATTCACCCCTCCACTTT. Protein sequence: CASTATNSPLHF.

V and J are TRBV3-1 (or the pseudogene TRBV3-2) and TRBJ1-1, with D unresolved. The CDR3 runs 14 residues. The V end was cut by 4 bases, the J end by 5 bases, with 14 bases between. Per germline, CDR1 LGHDT and CDR2 YNNKEL (reference sequence). The CDR3 region has the DNA TGTGCCAGCAGCCTAGTGGGAAAGGGTACTGAAGCTTTCTTT. Protein sequence: CASSLVGKGTEAFF.

This chain connects TRBV3-1 (or the pseudogene TRBV3-2) to TRBJ2-3; D unresolved. Looked up from germline, CDR1 is LGHDT and CDR2 is YNNKEL (reference sequence). V lost 4 bases and J lost 2, with 13 bases in between. The CDR3 is 15 amino acids. For the CDR3, the DNA is TGTGCCAGCAGCCTTCAGACGGCGCCCACAGATACGCAGTATTTT. This translates into CASSLQTAPTDTQYF.

This chain connects TRBV10-3 to TRBJ1-4, with 9 bases matching TRBD1. The CDR3 is made up of 14 amino acids. Per germline, CDR1 ENHRY and CDR2 SYGVKD. V lost 6 bases and J lost 8; bases outside the gene matches: 7. The CDR3 sequence: CAIRGDREGEKLFF. The CDR3 DNA reads as TGTGCCATCAGGGGGGACAGGGAAGGCGAAAAACTGTTTTTT.

The sample holds a few counts of this clone. J is TRBJ2-1 and V is TRBV6-4; 10 nucleotides line up with TRBD2. The CDR3 is 15 residues long. The germline V gene encodes CDR1 MRHNA and CDR2 SNTAGT. The J segment lost 10 bases and the V segment lost 4 bases, leaving 10 bases of the junction unmatched. In nucleotides, the CDR3 is TGTGCCAGCAGTGCCTCCGGGACTAGCGCCACCGAGCAGTTCTTC. This sequence encodes CASSASGTSATEQFF.

The chain employs TRBV5-1 and TRBJ2-2, with D perhaps matching TRBD1 or TRBD2 (5 bases each). V dropped 4 bases and J dropped 3 bases, with 13 bases sitting between them. This CDR3 has 15 amino acids. Germline CDR1 reads SGHRS; CDR2 reads YFSETQ. CDR3 in amino acids: CASSTWDGDTGELFF. In DNA, the CDR3 is TGCGCCAGCAGCACATGGGACGGGGACACCGGGGAGCTGTTTTTT.

The chain is built from TRBV6-2 or TRBV6-3 and TRBJ2-3; D possibly matches TRBD1 or TRBD2 (6 bases each). Germline loops: CDR1 MNHEY, CDR2 SVGEGT. The ends were cut back, 4 bases at V and 1 base at J, with 15 bases in the middle. This CDR3 has 16 amino acids. This CDR3 is CASSSGTGARTDTQYF. As DNA, the CDR3 is TGTGCCAGCAGTTCTGGTACGGGGGCTCGCACAGATACGCAGTATTTT.

The chain has TRBV6-6 and TRBJ2-3; TRBD1 matches at 7 bases. The trim removed 6 bases at V and 2 bases at J, leaving 5 bases unmatched. The germline V gene has CDR1 MNHNY and CDR2 SVGAGI (reference sequence). The CDR3 extends over 14 amino acids. As DNA, the CDR3 is TGTGCCAGCAGGAGGACAGGTATCACAGATACGCAGTATTTT. Encoded protein: CASRRTGITDTQYF.

The V gene is TRBV6-2 or TRBV6-3, the J gene TRBJ1-5, with D hard to call. CDR3 length: 16 amino acids. Germline CDR1 is MNHEY and CDR2 is SVGEGT. The V end lost 3 bases, the J end lost 3 bases, and 15 bases lay between the germline ends. DNA of the CDR3: TGTGCCAGCAGTTATATCCCTGGACGGAACAATCAGCCCCAGCATTTT. It encodes CASSYIPGRNNQPQHF.

The V and J genes are TRBV19 and TRBJ1-5; D remains ambiguous. V lost 5 bases to trimming and J lost 2 bases, with 16 bases between them. The germline V gene has CDR1 LNHDA and CDR2 SQIVND (reference sequence). The CDR3 runs 16 residues. In DNA form, the CDR3 reads TGTGCCAGTAGTCATCGCTTCGGCTTTGGCAATCAGCCCCAGCATTTT. As protein: CASSHRFGFGNQPQHF.

This clone was seen a single time. The V and J genes are TRBV6-2 or TRBV6-3 and TRBJ2-3; the D is unclear. Germline lookup yields CDR1 MNHEY and CDR2 SVGEGT. The V end was cut by 1 base, the J end by 1 base, with 9 bases between. The CDR3 consists of 15 residues. The CDR3 DNA follows: TGTGCCAGCAGTTACTGGTACAGAGGCACAGATACGCAGTATTTT. Its translation is CASSYWYRGTDTQYF.

The J gene is TRBJ2-3, the V gene TRBV19; TRBD2 matches at 7 bases. V shed 4 bases and J 9 bases; nucleotides not matched to a gene: 13. CDR1 and CDR2 from the germline V gene are LNHDA and SQIVND (reference sequence). The CDR3 is made up of 15 amino acids. In DNA, the CDR3 is TGTGCCAGTAGTACTTGGGCGGGGGTATCGGGAACGCAGTATTTT. Amino acids: CASSTWAGVSGTQYF.

The CDR3 nucleotides read TGCGCCAGCAGCTTAACCGGGACTAGCCCCCAAGAGCAGTTCTTC. Amino acids: CASSLTGTSPQEQFF. The rearrangement links TRBV5-1 to TRBJ2-1; 9 bases fit TRBD2. V shed 2 bases and J 10 bases; nucleotides not matched to a gene: 10. This CDR3 region has 15 residues. Germline CDR1 SGHRS, CDR2 YFSETQ.

As regards this clone: One end of the junction varies from germline; a read error may be responsible. This sequence joins TRBV9 and TRBJ1-5; TRBD1 might be the D (6 bases). From germline, CDR1 is SGDLS and CDR2 YYNGEE. The CDR3 runs 16 residues. The DNA for the CDR3 is TGTGCCAGCAGCGGAAAGGGGCAGGGGAAGTTCGGACAGCATGCTTTT. This gives the protein CASSGKGQGKFGQHAF.

The V gene is TRBV24-1, the J gene TRBJ2-3; D may be TRBD1 or TRBD2 (5 bases each). V was clipped by 7 bases and J by 0 bases, with 10 bases between them. The germline V gene has CDR1 KGHDR and CDR2 SFDVKD. This CDR3 has 14 amino acids. CDR3 protein: CATRGTASTDTQYF. CDR3 nucleotide sequence: TGTGCCACCAGAGGGACGGCTAGCACAGATACGCAGTATTTT.

This clone was observed a few times. The chain recombines TRBV5-1 with TRBJ1-2; 8 positions match TRBD1. Germline V lookup: CDR1 SGHRS, CDR2 YFSETQ. The length of the CDR3 is 17 residues. V trimming: 9 bases; J trimming: 1 base; junction bases outside the gene matches: 17. The CDR3, as DNA: TGCGCCACCTCGCCCGGAGACAGGGGAAAATATAACTATGGCTACACCTTC. Translated: CATSPGDRGKYNYGYTF.